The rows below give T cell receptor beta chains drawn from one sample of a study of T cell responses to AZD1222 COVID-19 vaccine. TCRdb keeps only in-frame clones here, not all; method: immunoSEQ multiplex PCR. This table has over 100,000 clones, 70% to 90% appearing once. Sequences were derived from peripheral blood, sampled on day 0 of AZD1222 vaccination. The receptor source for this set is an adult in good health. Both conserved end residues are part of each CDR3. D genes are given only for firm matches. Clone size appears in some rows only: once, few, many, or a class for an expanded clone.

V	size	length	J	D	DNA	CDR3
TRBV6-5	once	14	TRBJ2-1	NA	TGTGCCAGCAGTTACACCAGGAGTAGGAATGAGCAGTTCTTC	CASSYTRSRNEQFF
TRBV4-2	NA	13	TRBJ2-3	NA	TGTGCCAGCAGCCAAGAAGGGACAGATACGCAGTATTTT	CASSQEGTDTQYF
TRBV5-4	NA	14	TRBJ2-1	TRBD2	TGTGCCAGCAGCCCGGGGGGGCTGGGGCGTGAGCAGTTCTTC	CASSPGGLGREQFF
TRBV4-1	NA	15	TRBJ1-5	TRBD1	TGCGCCAGCAGCCTTCAGGGGGCGAGCAATCAGCCCCAGCATTTT	CASSLQGASNQPQHF
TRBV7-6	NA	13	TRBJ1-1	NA	TGTGCCAGCACGAAGACCGAGGGGTCTGAAGCTTTCTTT	CASTKTEGSEAFF
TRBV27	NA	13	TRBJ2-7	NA	TGTGCCAGCAGGCGAGGAGAATCCTACGAGCAGTACTTC	CASRRGESYEQYF
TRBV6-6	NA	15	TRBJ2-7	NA	TGTGCCAGCAGTTACATGGGGCCAGAGGGCTACGAGCAGTACTTC	CASSYMGPEGYEQYF
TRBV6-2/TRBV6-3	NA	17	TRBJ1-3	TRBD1	TGTGCCAGCAGTTCACCGGGACAGGTCTCCTCTGGAAACACCATATATTTT	CASSSPGQVSSGNTIYF
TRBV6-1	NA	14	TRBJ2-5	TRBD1	TGTGCCAGCAGTGAGGCAGGGGGCCAAGAGACCCAGTACTTC	CASSEAGGQETQYF
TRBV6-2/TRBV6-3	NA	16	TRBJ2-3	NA	TGTGCCAGCAGTCCCCATAGTGGGGGGGCCAAAGATACGCAGTATTTT	CASSPHSGGAKDTQYF
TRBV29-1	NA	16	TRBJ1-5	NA	TGCAGCGTTGAAGATCACAGGACACCTAGGGATCAGCCCCAGCATTTT	CSVEDHRTPRDQPQHF
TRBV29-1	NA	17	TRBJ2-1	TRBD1	TGCAGCGTTGCCCCCGGGACAGGGGGCCTTTTAACCTATGAGCAGTTCTTC	CSVAPGTGGLLTYEQFF
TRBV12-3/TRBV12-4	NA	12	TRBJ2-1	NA	TGTGCCAGCAGTTTGTCTGGGGGTGAGCAGTTCTTC	CASSLSGGEQFF
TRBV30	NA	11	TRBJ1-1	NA	TGTGCCTGGACTTATAACACTGAAGCTTTCTTT	CAWTYNTEAFF
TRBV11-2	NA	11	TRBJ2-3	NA	TGTGCCAGCAGCTCCACAGATACGCAGTATTTT	CASSSTDTQYF
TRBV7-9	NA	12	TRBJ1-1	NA	TGTGCCAGCAGCCCGGAGGGGTTCGAAGCTTTCTTT	CASSPEGFEAFF
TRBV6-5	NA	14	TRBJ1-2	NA	TGTGCCAGCAGTTACGCTCCGGGTAACTATGGCTACACCTTC	CASSYAPGNYGYTF
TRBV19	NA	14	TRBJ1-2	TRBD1	TGTGCCAGTAGTTACCCCGGACAGGGGGATGGCTACACCTTC	CASSYPGQGDGYTF
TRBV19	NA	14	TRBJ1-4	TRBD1	TGTGCCAGTAGTCCGGGACAGGGTAATGAAAAACTGTTTTTT	CASSPGQGNEKLFF
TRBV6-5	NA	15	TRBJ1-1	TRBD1	TGTGCCAGCAGTTACTCGGTTCAGGGGGCAACTGAAGCTTTCTTT	CASSYSVQGATEAFF
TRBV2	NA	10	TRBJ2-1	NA	TGTGCCAGCAGGGAGAATGAGCAGTTCTTC	CASRENEQFF
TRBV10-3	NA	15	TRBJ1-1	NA	TGTGCCATCACCCAGAGGGGGGCAGTGAACACTGAAGCTTTCTTT	CAITQRGAVNTEAFF
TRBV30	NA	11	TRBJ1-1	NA	TGTGCCTGGAGCAGAGACACTGAAGCTTTCTTT	CAWSRDTEAFF
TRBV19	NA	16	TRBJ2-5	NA	TGTGCCAGTAGTATAAACGGACTCGTGGGGGTCGAGACCCAGTACTTC	CASSINGLVGVETQYF
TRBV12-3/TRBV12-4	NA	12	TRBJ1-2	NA	TGTGCCATCGTTACAGCTAACTATGGCTACACCTTC	CAIVTANYGYTF
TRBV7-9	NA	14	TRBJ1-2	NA	TGTGCCAGCAGCTTAGGGAGTCAGGGTAGTGGCTACACCTTC	CASSLGSQGSGYTF
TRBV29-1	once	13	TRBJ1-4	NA	TGCAGCGTTGGGCAGGCTCCAAATGAAAAACTGTTTTTT	CSVGQAPNEKLFF
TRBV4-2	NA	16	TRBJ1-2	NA	TGTGCCAGCAGCCAACCAGTCGGGACGGACATCGGTGGCTACACCTTC	CASSQPVGTDIGGYTF
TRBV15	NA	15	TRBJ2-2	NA	TGTGCCACCAGCGGGAGGGGGCTCAACACCGGGGAGCTGTTTTTT	CATSGRGLNTGELFF
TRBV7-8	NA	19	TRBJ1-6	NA	TGTGCCAGCAGCTTAGGGGGGAATTTTAAAACAGACCGCCATTCACCCCTCCACTTT	CASSLGGNFKTDRHSPLHF
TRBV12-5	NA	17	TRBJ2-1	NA	TGTGCTAGTGGTTTGGTACGCTACGGGAGCTCCTACAATGAGCAGTTCTTC	CASGLVRYGSSYNEQFF
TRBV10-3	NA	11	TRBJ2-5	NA	TGTGCCATCAGACCCAAAGAGACCCAGTACTTC	CAIRPKETQYF
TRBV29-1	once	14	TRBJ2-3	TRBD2	TGCAGCGTTGAAGGCGGGGGGGCGGGGAATACGCAGTATTTT	CSVEGGGAGNTQYF
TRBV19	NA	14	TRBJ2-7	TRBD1	TGTGCCAGTAGTGTACAGGGGCGTGAGTACGAGCAGTACTTC	CASSVQGREYEQYF
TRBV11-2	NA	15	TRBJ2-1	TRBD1	TGTGCCAGCAGCTATCTCGAGGGGGCGATGTTCGAGCAGTTCTTC	CASSYLEGAMFEQFF
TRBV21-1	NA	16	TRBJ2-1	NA	TGTGCCAGCAGCATCCTGGGACTAGTGGGGGGTTTTGAGCAGTTCTTC	CASSILGLVGGFEQFF
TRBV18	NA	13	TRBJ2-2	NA	TGTGCCAGCTCACCAGTGTCCACCGGGGAGCTGTTTTTT	CASSPVSTGELFF
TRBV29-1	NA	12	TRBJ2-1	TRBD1	TGCAGCGTTGAGGGGACAGGGACTGAGCAGTTCTTC	CSVEGTGTEQFF
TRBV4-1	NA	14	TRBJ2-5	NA	TGCGCCAGCAGCCAAGAACGGCAGGAAGAGACCCAGTACTTC	CASSQERQEETQYF
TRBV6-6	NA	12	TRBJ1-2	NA	TGTGCCAGCGAGGGAGGCAGATATGGCTACACCTTC	CASEGGRYGYTF
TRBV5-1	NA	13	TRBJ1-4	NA	TGCGCCAGCAGCTTGGAAGGGGCCGGGGAACTGTTTTTT	CASSLEGAGELFF